This T cell receptor (beta chain) was captured by sequencing in a study of cytomegalovirus exposure and HLA in healthy donors. Primers for the PCR totalled 60 Vbeta and 13 Jbeta. The repertoire was sequenced with immunoSEQ multiplex PCR; TCRdb's copy has only in-frame clones and lacks some. The sample has some 150,000 clones, around 79% seen once; the top ten hold 2.8%. Per germline, CDR1 MNHEY and CDR2 SMNVEV (reference sequence). V was clipped by 6 bases and J by 3 bases, with 24 bases between them. CDR3 length equals 17 residues. This clone has a handful of counts. The antigen remains unidentified. Study findings and constraints: High sensitivity and specificity were reportedly achieved when the classifier diagnosed cytomegalovirus status. Looking again later, the authors saw that most CMV-associated TCR beta chains seemed HLA-restricted. At a 0.05 false discovery rate, a later analysis found some 18,000 TCR beta sequences to be associated with HLA alleles. In a later analysis, DRB1 alleles had the most associated TCRs; HLA-C alleles the fewest.

The sequencing sample was made of PBMCs. The J gene is TRBJ2-7, the V gene TRBV27; possibly TRBD2 for D (7 bases). The receptor was derived from a male donor in good health and CMV-seronegative. The DNA for the CDR3 is TGTGCCAGCAGCCGAGGGGGGAGGGTCCTGGAGGGCTACGAGCAGTACTTC. Translation: CASSRGGRVLEGYEQYF.